This record looks at one TCR beta chain sequence and its context. The PCR employed 60 Vbeta primers together with 13 Jbeta primers. TCRdb keeps only in-frame clones here, not all; method: immunoSEQ multiplex PCR. Of 120,000 or so clones in the sample, 66% were seen once. These data are taken from a study of cytomegalovirus exposure and HLA in healthy donors. The TCR was taken from a young man in good health and CMV-seronegative. The source material was PBMCs.

The CDR3 spells CASSVEGGTIYEQYF. The CDR3 DNA reads TGTGCCAGCAGCGTAGAAGGGGGGACTATATACGAGCAGTACTTC. The chain links TRBV9 to TRBJ2-7; maybe TRBD2 (7 bases). Germline CDR1 and CDR2: SGDLS and YYNGEE. Trimming removed 0 bases from V and 4 bases from J, with 14 bases in between. There are 15 residues in the CDR3.